The present TCR beta chain was sequenced within a study of blood T cell repertoires in COVID-19. Trimming removed 10 bases from V and 5 bases from J; junction bases left unmatched: 14. The length of the CDR3 is 16 residues. The germline V gene encodes CDR1 WSHSY and CDR2 SAAADI. TCRdb keeps only in-frame clones here, not all; method: immunoSEQ multiplex PCR. This table has over 200,000 clones, over 75% appearing once. The receptor was isolated from a woman in her thirties with acute or convalescent COVID-19. The sample was peripheral blood. V usage is TRBV10-2 and J usage is TRBJ1-1, with 12 nucleotides matching TRBD1. The CDR3 loop is CAKKTGTGGAGTEAFF. The CDR3 DNA follows: TGCGCCAAAAAGACCGGGACAGGGGGCGCGGGAACTGAAGCTTTCTTT.